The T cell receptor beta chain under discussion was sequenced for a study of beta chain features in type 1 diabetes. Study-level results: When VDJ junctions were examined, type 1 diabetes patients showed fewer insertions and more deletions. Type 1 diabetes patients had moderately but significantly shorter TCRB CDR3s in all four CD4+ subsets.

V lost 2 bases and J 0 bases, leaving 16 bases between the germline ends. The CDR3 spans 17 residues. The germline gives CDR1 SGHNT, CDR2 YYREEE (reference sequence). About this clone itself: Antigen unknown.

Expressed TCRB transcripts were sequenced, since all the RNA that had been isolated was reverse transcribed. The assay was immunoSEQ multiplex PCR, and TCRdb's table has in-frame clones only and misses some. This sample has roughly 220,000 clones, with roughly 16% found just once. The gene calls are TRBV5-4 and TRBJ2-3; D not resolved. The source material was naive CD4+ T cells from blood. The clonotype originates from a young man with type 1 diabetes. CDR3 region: CASSFTTGDTSTDTQYF. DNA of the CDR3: TGTGCCAGCAGCTTTACGACTGGAGATACTAGCACAGATACGCAGTATTTT.